This TCR beta chain stems from a study of T-cell memory formation after mild COVID-19. Study-level points and caveats: Most CD4+ clones that shrank were in CM and EM, while CD8+ ones turned up in EMRA.

Germline loops: CDR1 LNHNV, CDR2 YYDKDF (reference sequence). The CDR3 sequence is 14 residues long. Trimming left V 3 bases short and J 4 bases short, with 11 bases between. Via MiXCR, TCRdb re-called the 5' RACE reads, giving one row per CDR3 protein. This sample has hundreds of thousands of distinct CDR3 sequences, with 20% to 25% found just once. Comments on this clonotype: Antigen specificity is unknown.

This sequence was found in an adult woman who had mild COVID-19 (a few samples of this study predate the infection). Cell type and time point are not known. Sequencing was performed on PBMCs or a T cell subset sorted from them (not recorded which). V usage is TRBV15 and J usage is TRBJ2-3; D remains unclear. The CDR3 DNA follows: TGTGCCACCAGCAGGGGGTCTAGGGCAGATACGCAGTATTTT. Its protein product is CATSRGSRADTQYF.